This T cell receptor beta chain was obtained from a study of T cell responses to AZD1222 COVID-19 vaccine (dated by TCRdb to about 2021). A note on the overall study: A total of 233 trial participants underwent TCR sequencing, of whom about 210 received two doses of AZD1222 and around 25 received two doses of the MenACWY control vaccine. Trial participants were enrolled by age into subgroups of 18-55, 56-69 and 70-plus years, and around 150, 28 and 57 TCR-sequenced participants, respectively, were included in these subgroups. Summary of the overall study and its limitations: Reportedly, close to half of the unique spike-specific TCRs recognized epitopes lying outside the regions that are mutated in the B.1.351 and B.1.1.7 variants. The vaccine-associated CD4 TCRs covered the entire spike protein, and the dominant responses fell in regions 160-218 and 743-854. After two AZD1222 doses, spike-specific TCR breadth and depth were significantly higher than at day 0 and than in MenACWY recipients. Conclusions about previously exposed vaccinees were limited because only a handful of AZD1222 recipients were SARS-CoV-2 seropositive at baseline. Because no samples from the day 14 peak response were available, repertoires could be characterized only after the peak T cell response. Most participants were white British and females outnumbered males, and the authors suggested that clonal diversity may have been underestimated. The 56-69-year group was small, and its depth increase did not reach significance, likely because of low power.

The CDR3 regions of human TCRbeta chains were subjected to immunosequencing. As for how the authors treated the data: TCRs in the repertoires were matched against a reference library of SARS-CoV-2-specific TCRs that had been generated with the MIRA antigen-specificity platform. Breadth meant the fraction of unique TCRs that were SARS-CoV-2-associated, whereas depth meant the fraction of total T cells that were SARS-CoV-2-associated. Using the MIRA data, each spike-specific TCR was assigned both to the spike region to which the TCR was reactive and to a CD4 or CD8 class. Log10-transformed breadth and depth values were compared by one-way ANOVA with Sidak's multiple comparisons tests. TCRdb took over this immuneACCESS table, retaining in-frame rearrangements with V and J assigned. Such tables are incomplete; in checked studies, under half of the missing clones stem from an unresolved V gene, and the remainder is unexplained. V and J calls and clone size come straight from that table; D and trimming were deduced from the DNA. The sample table shows 150,000 to 200,000 clones, and approximately 87% are seen once. Jointly, the top ten make up around 2.5% of the sample.

Worth noting for this clone: Its antigen is not yet known. No much larger clone is present one base from it, and per-base qualities are unavailable. The same CDR3 can be traced to other DNA sequences in this sample.

Trimming takes 6 bases from V and 4 bases from J, and the germline ends sit 15 bases apart. From the germline V gene, CDR1 is SGHTA and CDR2 is FQGTGA. The cysteine opens and the phenylalanine closes a CDR3 of 15 amino acids. Only the CDR3 region is kept as DNA, spanning 45 bases read in frame from base 1. The intended sense of this specimen's time point label: baseline before first vaccination. The treatment or condition label for this specimen denotes: meningococcal conjugate vaccine given as trial control. The vaccinee samples were drawn from two UK trials, COV001 and COV002, one of which was a single-blind randomized controlled phase 2/3 trial testing AZD1222 (ChAdOx1 nCoV-19) in healthy adults. For TCRbeta chain sequencing, PBMC samples were collected from trial participants at day 0 and at day 28 after the second dose.

This sequence originates from an adult in good health. Sequences were derived from peripheral blood, sampled on day 0 of MenACWY control vaccination. The chain employs TRBV7-3 and TRBJ2-2; possibly the D gene is TRBD2, per 6 matching bases. The CDR3 corresponds to CASSLFGGGTGELFF. The nucleotide sequence is given as TGTGCCAGCAGTCTCTTCGGGGGAGGCACCGGGGAGCTGTTTTTT.